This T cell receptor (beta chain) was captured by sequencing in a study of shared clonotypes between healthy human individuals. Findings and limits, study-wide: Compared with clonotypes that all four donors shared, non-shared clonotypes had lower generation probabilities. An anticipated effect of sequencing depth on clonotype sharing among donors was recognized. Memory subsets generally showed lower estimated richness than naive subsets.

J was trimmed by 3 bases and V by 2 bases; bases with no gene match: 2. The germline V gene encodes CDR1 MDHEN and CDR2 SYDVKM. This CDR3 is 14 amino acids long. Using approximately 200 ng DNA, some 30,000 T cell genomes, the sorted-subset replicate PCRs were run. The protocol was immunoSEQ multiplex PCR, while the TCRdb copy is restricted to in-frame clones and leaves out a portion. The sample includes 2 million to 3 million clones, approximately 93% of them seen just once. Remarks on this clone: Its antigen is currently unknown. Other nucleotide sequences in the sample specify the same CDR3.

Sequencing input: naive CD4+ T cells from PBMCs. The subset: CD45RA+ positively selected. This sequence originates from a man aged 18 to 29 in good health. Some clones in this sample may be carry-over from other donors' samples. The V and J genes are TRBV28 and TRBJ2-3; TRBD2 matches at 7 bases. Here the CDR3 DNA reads TGTGCCAGCAGTTTAGGCGGGAGTACAGATACGCAGTATTTT. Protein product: CASSLGGSTDTQYF.